The clone carrying this TCR beta chain was found many times. Among the patients, aged 18 to 65, hyperthyroidism was newly diagnosed and had lasted under 2 months. The data were taken from a study of T cells in Graves' hyperthyroidism and ophthalmopathy. Study overall: The blood sample was taken at first diagnosis, before treatment began.

Germline V CDR1 and CDR2: DFQATT, SNEGSKA (reference sequence). The V and J ends lost 1 base and 4 bases, in that order; junction bases with no gene match: 12. The CDR3 contains 18 residues. Authors of the study amplified TCR beta CDR3 regions from RNA transcripts. The primer set for the first-round RT-PCR of the TCR CDR3 was HTBI. TCRdb reprocessed the multiplex PCR reads with MiXCR, giving one entry per CDR3 protein. The repertoire includes 500,000 to 750,000 distinct CDR3 sequences, 15% to 17% of them detected once, and roughly 6.6% sits in the top ten. The sequence derives from a woman aged 25 to 39 with Graves' hyperthyroidism. Sequencing was performed on blood. The gene calls are TRBV20-1 and TRBJ2-3; 12 bases fit TRBD2. The chain's CDR3 is CSARAATWASGRADTQYF. CDR3 DNA sequence: TGCAGTGCTAGAGCCGCAACCTGGGCTAGCGGGAGGGCAGATACGCAGTATTTT.